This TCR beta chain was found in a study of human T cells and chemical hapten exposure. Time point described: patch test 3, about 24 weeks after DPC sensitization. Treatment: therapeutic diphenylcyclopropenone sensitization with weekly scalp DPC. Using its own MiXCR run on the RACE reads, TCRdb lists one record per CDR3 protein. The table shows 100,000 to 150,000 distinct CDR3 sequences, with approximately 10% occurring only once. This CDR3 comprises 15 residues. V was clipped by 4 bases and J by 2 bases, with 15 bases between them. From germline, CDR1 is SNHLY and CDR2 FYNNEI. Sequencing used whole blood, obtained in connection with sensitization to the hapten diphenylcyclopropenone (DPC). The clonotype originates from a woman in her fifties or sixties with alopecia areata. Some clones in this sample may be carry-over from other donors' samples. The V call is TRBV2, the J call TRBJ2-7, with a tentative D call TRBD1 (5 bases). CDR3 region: CASSVLTGDPYEQYF. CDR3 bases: TGTGCCAGCAGTGTACTAACAGGCGACCCCTACGAGCAGTACTTC.